This record concerns one TCR beta chain sequence. What antigen it recognizes has not been identified. No clone much larger than this one lies a single base away; base qualities are absent. The sample originates from a study of blood T cell repertoires in COVID-19 (dated by TCRdb to about 2020). Describing the broader study: Samples covering the acute and convalescent phases of COVID-19 were provided by collaborators in the United States, Italy and Spain. Nearly every sample came with metadata listing a de-identified subject ID, COVID-19 status, age in years and sex. Deeply sampled blood TCRbeta repertoires from subjects exposed to, actively infected with, or recovered from COVID-19 were included in the dataset. Samples came from the ongoing ImmuneRACE study (first 160 participants) plus 1,254 subjects from 6 global collaborators. The prospective study material was composed of cDNA or gDNA derived from T cells, B-cell-depleted T cells, or PBMCs. The repertoires were made available in a free public database intended to serve as a resource for research on the immune response to SARS-CoV-2. Where available, HLA class I and class II types were obtained from metadata supplied by the sample provider rather than from assay-based typing. The investigation overall reported the following: The quantity of clinical and demographic metadata differed by source and by participant and was supplied without curation.

The CDR1 and CDR2 encoded by the germline V gene (reference sequence) are MNHEY and SMNVEV. Relative to germline, V is 0 bases shorter and J is 0 bases shorter, with 14 bases between their ends. Measured from the cysteine to the phenylalanine, the CDR3 is 17 residues long. Only the CDR3 DNA is retained, 51 bases long and in frame from the first base. Samples from volunteer blood donors who had recovered from COVID-19 were contributed by a second Seattle source. Collaborating institutions collected whole blood in K2EDTA tubes following their own protocols. For TCRbeta analysis, collaborators shipped samples in one of three forms: frozen whole blood, isolated PBMCs, or DNA extracted from either of those sample types. TCRbeta CDR3 regions were amplified from genomic DNA by means of the immunoSEQ Assay, a bias-controlled multiplex PCR. The paper's data handling went like this. The number of nucleated cells in each sample was estimated from the amplification of reference gene primers within the assay. Sequence reads were collapsed and filtered to measure the absolute abundance of every unique TCRbeta CDR3 rearrangement. For each sample, productive Simpson clonality was calculated as the square root of Simpson's diversity index over productive rearrangements. TCRdb took over this immuneACCESS table, retaining in-frame rearrangements with V and J assigned. Such tables are incomplete; in checked studies, under half of the missing clones stem from an unresolved V gene, and the remainder is unexplained. From that table come the V and J calls and clone size; the DNA was used to work out D and trimming. Present in this sample are more than 300,000 clones, roughly 90% of which were seen just once. The ten biggest clones cover under 6.5% of the sample.

The chain uses TRBV27 and TRBJ1-2; no D segment can be confidently identified. Material for sequencing was peripheral blood. The origin of this receptor is a man between 18 and 29 years old who had recovered from COVID-19. The CDR3 protein sequence reads: CASSLSWPGSPNYGYTF. The DNA sequence is TGTGCCAGCAGTTTATCTTGGCCGGGAAGCCCTAACTATGGCTACACCTTC.